This T cell receptor (beta chain) was identified in a study of regulatory T cells in long-lasting Graves disease (dated by TCRdb to about 2021). Turning to the overall study: Newly diagnosed Graves' disease patients had taken antithyroid drugs for less than 3 months. Peripheral blood TCR sequencing and RNA sequencing compared persistent Graves' disease patients with newly diagnosed Graves' disease patients. The study took place in China and was registered as a clinical trial. A total of around 33 samples underwent TCR sequencing, from roughly 13 patients with persistent Graves' disease and roughly 20 patients with newly diagnosed Graves' disease.

About this clonotype itself: Its antigen remains unidentified. No quality values exist for individual bases; no much larger clone is one base distant.

Libraries were made using multiplex PCR. The instrument given in TCRdb is Illumina HiSeq 4000. TCR beta libraries were built with iRepertoire HTBI primers and Arm-PCR amplification of CDR3 regions. Before sequencing, the PCR products went through gel purification. The study's processing was this. Gene usage analysis of CDR3 amino acid clonotypes relied on the approximately 62 TRBV and 13 to 15 TRBJ segments identified across samples. Filtered high-quality paired reads were merged into contigs using COPE and FqMerger. BLAST was used to align contigs to IMGT TRBV, TRBD and TRBJ reference genes, and CDR3 was defined according to IMGT. Any clonotype with a frequency above 0.1% was counted as a highly expanded clone. Shannon entropy was used to measure repertoire diversity, and the Gini coefficient was used to measure V-J evenness. A clonotype found in more than one individual was treated as public. The raw public reads went through TCRdb reprocessing: fastp at Q25, MiXCR clone calling, in-frame beta chains kept. Rows matching on CDR3 protein sequence are summarized as one entry with the most common DNA and genes. What appears here as the V and J calls and clone size reflects TCRdb's work, not the paper's. The sample contains 450,000 to 600,000 distinct CDR3 sequences, approximately 13% of them found a single time. 8.5% to 10% of the sample goes to the ten largest clones.

Clipping removes 5 bases from V and 3 bases from J, with 5 as the unmatched junction base count. Sequences LNHDA (CDR1) and SQIVND (CDR2) are obtained from the germline V gene (reference sequence). Including the terminal cysteine and phenylalanine, the CDR3 comprises 14 residues. Only the CDR3 DNA stays, 42 bases, in frame from base 1. The full study reports these points: Sequencing and analysis were restricted to the TCR beta chain. The study examined only peripheral blood because the primary lesion, thyroid tissue, could not be accessed. More public clonotypes were shared among persistent patients (approximately 3,000) than among newly diagnosed patients (966). The authors noted that the small sample size was a limitation that may lower accuracy. Compared with newly diagnosed patients, persistent Graves' disease patients had lower TCR Shannon entropy and fewer highly expanded clones, which suggests clonal expansion. TRBV28, TRBJ1-2 and TRBJ2-5 were preferentially used in persistent disease, while TRBV20-1 and TRBJ2-1 were favored in newly diagnosed disease.

The label giving this sample's time point can be read as: newly diagnosed GD, antithyroid drugs for less than 3 months. RNA was extracted from PBMCs in TRIzol for both TCR sequencing and RNA sequencing. The diagnosis of Graves' disease followed American Thyroid Association guidelines. The patients came from an endocrinology department in Xi'an, China. From each patient, 8 to 10 milliliters of peripheral blood was collected into an EDTA anticoagulant tube. PBMCs were isolated by Ficoll Paque Plus density gradient separation without further T cell sorting. RNA quality was checked with an Agilent 2100 Bioanalyzer and agarose gel, and concentration with a NanoDrop 2000. This same sample was also taken into another study, of T cells in Graves' hyperthyroidism and ophthalmopathy. From the second report: A patient counted as having stable Graves' hyperthyroidism if no progression to ophthalmopathy occurred over 18 months of follow-up. Hyperthyroidism patients were aged 18 to 65 years and newly diagnosed, with disease duration of less than 2 months. Patients with uncontrolled infections, other autoimmune diseases, pregnancy or lactation were excluded. Diagnoses were established on the basis of clinical symptoms, serum thyroxine and TRAb, thyroid ultrasound, and orbital computed tomography. A first-round RT-PCR of the TCR CDR3 used the HTBI primer set with the Qiagen OneStep RT-PCR kit. Most expanded thyroid clonotypes (frequency above 0.001) were also detected in blood, suggesting blood repertoires may reflect thyroid immune responses. A 13 V-J signature model separated ophthalmopathy from stable hyperthyroidism, with 87.88% sensitivity and about 81% specificity in cross-validation and 80%/75% in testing. In validation, the model predicted progression to ophthalmopathy with 60% to 71% sensitivity and 72% to 85% specificity, a median of about six months before onset. To identify TCR V-J signatures that set the groups apart, the researchers used a discovery cohort of 100 patients, made up of 40 to 45 with Graves' ophthalmopathy and about 60 with stable Graves' hyperthyroidism. An independent validation cohort of fewer than 20 hyperthyroidism patients and 17 patients who later progressed to ophthalmopathy tested prospective prediction of ophthalmopathy. The 100 or so discovery patients were randomly split 7:3 into training and test sets. In six Graves' hyperthyroidism patients, the study also compared T-cell repertoires from thyroid tissue with T-cell repertoires from blood. Following sampling, methimazole starting at 30 mg daily was given to hyperthyroidism patients, and high-dose intravenous methylprednisolone was given to ophthalmopathy patients. Libraries were constructed in a second round of multiplex PCR, after which size selection and purification were carried out. Sequencing of the libraries was done on an Illumina HiSeq2000 using paired-end 100 bp reads. SOAPnuke was used to process the raw data, removing reads that contained adapters or uncalled bases, had a mean Phred below 15, or lacked an exact match to the constant primer or identifier. COPE v1.2.5 was used to merge the high-quality paired reads, and each unique nucleotide sequence was defined as a clonotype. MiTCR v1.1 was used to align the clonotypes against IMGT TRBV, TRBD and TRBJ reference segments. The analysis was restricted to V-J combinations with a frequency above 0.0001, which together covered about 99% of the repertoires. The TCS score was defined as F50 (clonal expansion) divided by E x V (chaos), with BLOSUM62-based TCRdist calculated between CDR3 peptides within each V-J. Welch's t-statistics and random forest reduced around 510 V-J features to 10 to 15, which were used in a naive Bayes classifier (R e1071). No statistical method was used to set the sample size in advance, and investigators knew the group allocation. The paper reports TCR Vbeta CDR3 sequencing of over 130 peripheral blood samples: some 41 ophthalmopathy, roughly 80 hyperthyroidism and around 17 progressor patients.

The sample consisted of peripheral blood mononuclear cells (PBMCs), taken at new diagnosis, from a patient treated with antithyroid drugs. The origin of this receptor is a man aged 25-45 years with Graves disease. Donor details come from another sample of the same person, matched by shared clones. Here the chain combines TRBV19 and TRBJ2-5; 8 bases in the junction line up with TRBD2. The CDR3 loop reads CASSPFGGEETQYF. The sequenced DNA is TGTGCCAGTAGTCCCTTCGGGGGGGAAGAGACCCAGTACTTC.